This is a list of T cell receptor beta chains from one sample in a study of T cells in Graves' hyperthyroidism and ophthalmopathy. From the multiplex PCR reads, TCRdb called clonotypes with MiXCR, one entry per CDR3 protein. Of a few hundred thousand distinct CDR3 sequences in the sample, about 20% were seen once. Sequenced material: blood. These receptors were taken from a man aged 25-45 years with Graves' ophthalmopathy. CDR3s include the opening cysteine and the closing phenylalanine or tryptophan. D genes are given only for firm matches. The size entry is marked missing in some rows and otherwise reads once, few, many or a size class.

size | D | J | V | CDR3 | DNA
many | . | TRBJ2-3 | TRBV10-3 | CAISAQAGTSTDTQYF | TGTGCCATCAGTGCTCAGGCAGGGACTAGCACAGATACGCAGTATTTT
. | . | TRBJ2-2 | TRBV7-9 | CASRATGELFF | TGTGCCAGTCGGGCCACCGGGGAGCTGTTTTTT
few | . | TRBJ1-2 | TRBV15 | CATSRQTGVRFYGYTF | TGTGCCACCAGCAGACAAACAGGAGTCCGATTCTATGGCTACACCTTC
. | TRBD2 | TRBJ2-2 | TRBV20-1 | CSARDPGLDTGELFF | TGCAGTGCTAGAGATCCGGGACTAGACACCGGGGAGCTGTTTTTT
few | TRBD1 | TRBJ2-1 | TRBV19 | CASSSSGTGGYEQFF | TGTGCCAGTAGTTCTTCCGGGACAGGGGGATATGAGCAGTTCTTC
few | TRBD1 | TRBJ2-5 | TRBV7-9 | CASSLTGPPETQYF | TGTGCCAGCAGCTTGACAGGGCCCCCAGAGACCCAGTACTTC
many | . | TRBJ2-7 | TRBV5-1 | CASSFRGGYEQYF | TGCGCCAGCAGCTTTAGGGGGGGCTACGAGCAGTACTTC
. | . | TRBJ2-7 | TRBV7-3 | CASSARDKHSYEQYF | TGTGCCAGCAGCGCCCGGGACAAACACTCCTACGAGCAGTACTTC
many | TRBD2 | TRBJ2-5 | TRBV11-2 | CASSLALGTSPGETQYF | TGTGCCAGCAGCTTAGCCCTCGGGACTAGCCCCGGAGAGACCCAGTACTTC
. | TRBD2 | TRBJ2-7 | TRBV20-1 | CSASTTSGSGNEQYF | TGCAGTGCTAGTACGACTAGCGGGAGTGGGAACGAGCAGTACTTC
. | . | TRBJ1-2 | TRBV24-1 | CATSDYGFNYGYTF | TGTGCCACCAGTGATTATGGGTTCAACTATGGCTACACCTTC
. | . | TRBJ1-2 | TRBV28 | CASSQVQTYGYTF | TGTGCCAGCAGTCAGGTACAGACGTATGGCTACACCTTC
many | . | TRBJ2-1 | TRBV11-2 | CASSLKGSPWAEQFF | TGTGCCAGCAGCTTAAAGGGCTCTCCGTGGGCTGAGCAGTTCTTC
many | . | TRBJ2-5 | TRBV19 | CASSSGSGQPGEWETQYF | TGTGCCAGTAGTAGTGGGAGTGGACAGCCCGGTGAATGGGAGACCCAGTACTTC
many | . | TRBJ1-1 | TRBV11-2 | CASSFGQAFLTEAFF | TGTGCCAGCAGCTTCGGTCAAGCTTTTCTGACTGAAGCTTTCTTT
many | . | TRBJ2-2 | TRBV27 | CASSFPTPGGAGTGELFF | TGTGCCAGCAGCTTTCCCACCCCTGGGGGCGCAGGCACCGGGGAGCTGTTTTTT
. | TRBD2 | TRBJ2-1 | TRBV5-5 | CASSFRLAEVNEQFF | TGTGCCAGCAGCTTTCGACTAGCGGAGGTCAATGAGCAGTTCTTC
. | TRBD2 | TRBJ2-5 | TRBV20-1 | CSARKFGGAGEETQYF | TGCAGTGCTAGAAAATTCGGGGGGGCCGGCGAAGAGACCCAGTACTTC
many | TRBD1 | TRBJ1-1 | TRBV11-1 | CASSTGTGGLNTEAFF | TGTGCCAGCAGCACCGGGACAGGGGGCTTGAACACTGAAGCTTTCTTT
. | TRBD2 | TRBJ2-2 | TRBV6-2/TRBV6-3 | CASIRTSEPTGELFF | TGTGCCAGCATTCGGACTAGCGAACCCACCGGGGAGCTGTTTTTT
. | . | TRBJ2-3 | TRBV5-1 | CASSLASDTQYF | TGCGCCAGCAGCTTGGCCTCAGATACGCAGTATTTT
. | . | TRBJ1-5 | TRBV19 | CASMEDSNQPQHF | TGTGCCAGTATGGAGGACAGCAATCAGCCCCAGCATTTT
many | TRBD1 | TRBJ1-1 | TRBV7-2 | CASSWILTGRTEAFF | TGTGCCAGCAGCTGGATTTTGACAGGGCGCACTGAAGCTTTCTTT
. | TRBD2 | TRBJ2-3 | TRBV4-1 | CASSQVGGGLAGADTQYF | TGCGCCAGCAGCCAAGTGGGGGGGGGACTAGCGGGAGCAGATACGCAGTATTTT
few | . | TRBJ1-1 | TRBV27 | CASSTNRDTEAFF | TGTGCCAGCAGTACAAACAGGGACACTGAAGCTTTCTTT
many | TRBD2 | TRBJ2-5 | TRBV28 | CASRWTSGEQETQYF | TGTGCCAGCAGGTGGACTAGCGGGGAGCAAGAGACCCAGTACTTC
. | TRBD1 | TRBJ2-5 | TRBV10-1 | CASSENRGKTQYF | TGCGCCAGCAGTGAAAACAGGGGCAAGACCCAGTACTTC
. | TRBD2 | TRBJ2-1 | TRBV19 | CASSKSGNNNEQFF | TGTGCCAGTAGTAAGAGCGGGAATAATAATGAGCAGTTCTTC
once | . | TRBJ2-5 | TRBV4-1 | CASGPGQIQETQYF | TGCGCCAGTGGTCCCGGACAGATCCAAGAGACCCAGTACTTC
few | TRBD2 | TRBJ2-3 | TRBV20-1 | CSADRTSGPSTDTQYF | TGCAGTGCTGATAGGACTAGCGGCCCTAGCACAGATACGCAGTATTTT
many | . | TRBJ2-1 | TRBV10-1 | CASSDGVSSYNEQFF | TGCGCCAGCAGTGATGGAGTTAGCTCCTACAATGAGCAGTTCTTC
. | . | TRBJ2-7 | TRBV27 | CASSSRGREWSYEQYF | TGTGCCAGCAGTTCCCGAGGAAGGGAGTGGTCCTACGAGCAGTACTTC
. | . | TRBJ1-2 | TRBV4-1 | CASSQEHRSYGYTF | TGCGCCAGCAGCCAAGAGCACAGATCATATGGCTACACCTTC
. | TRBD1 | TRBJ2-6 | TRBV9 | CASSAGTGAIEGANVLTF | TGTGCCAGCAGCGCGGGGACAGGGGCTATAGAGGGGGCCAACGTCCTGACTTTC
. | . | TRBJ2-3 | TRBV9 | CASSARDFRTDTQYF | TGTGCCAGCAGCGCCCGGGACTTCCGCACAGATACGCAGTATTTT
many | . | TRBJ2-7 | TRBV30 | CAWSLQGWPTEQYF | TGTGCCTGGAGCCTACAGGGATGGCCTACCGAGCAGTACTTC
. | . | TRBJ1-4 | TRBV18 | CASSPGSSNEKLFF | TGTGCCAGCTCACCAGGTTCAAGTAATGAAAAACTGTTTTTT
few | TRBD1 | TRBJ2-7 | TRBV4-1 | CASSQSGTGADEQYF | TGCGCCAGCAGCCAGAGCGGGACAGGGGCCGACGAGCAGTACTTC
. | . | TRBJ1-5 | TRBV3-1 | CASSPSGGHNQPQHF | TGTGCCAGCAGCCCCTCGGGGGGTCACAATCAGCCCCAGCATTTT
. | . | TRBJ1-4 | TRBV29-1 | CSVEFAGITSKGEKLFF | TGCAGCGTTGAGTTTGCGGGGATTACCAGTAAGGGAGAAAAACTGTTTTTT
few | TRBD2 | TRBJ2-1 | TRBV10-2 | CASTSGSHEQFF | TGCGCCAGCACTAGCGGGAGTCATGAGCAGTTCTTC
few | . | TRBJ1-1 | TRBV20-1 | CSASSGMNTEAFF | TGCAGTGCTAGCTCAGGCATGAACACTGAAGCTTTCTTT
many | TRBD1 | TRBJ1-1 | TRBV29-1 | CSVARQGMNTEAFF | TGCAGCGTCGCGAGACAGGGCATGAACACTGAAGCTTTCTTT
few | TRBD2 | TRBJ2-1 | TRBV5-1 | CASSPISGSASYNEQFF | TGCGCCAGCAGCCCAATTAGCGGGAGCGCCTCCTACAATGAGCAGTTCTTC
. | . | TRBJ1-2 | TRBV29-1 | CSVDGPGGSGYTF | TGCAGCGTTGATGGGCCCGGGGGTTCTGGCTACACCTTC
few | TRBD1 | TRBJ2-6 | TRBV27 | CASSLRQGIRSGANVLTF | TGTGCCAGCAGTCTCCGACAGGGTATTAGATCTGGGGCCAACGTCCTGACTTTC
few | . | TRBJ2-2 | TRBV15 | CATSTHRNTGELFF | TGTGCCACCAGCACCCACAGGAACACCGGGGAGCTGTTTTTT
. | . | TRBJ2-2 | TRBV7-6 | CASSLVTGRGTGELFF | TGTGCCAGCAGCTTAGTGACGGGGCGGGGCACCGGGGAGCTGTTTTTT
few | TRBD1 | TRBJ2-1 | TRBV27 | CASSLGQGLEQFF | TGTGCCAGCAGTTTGGGACAGGGACTTGAGCAGTTCTTC